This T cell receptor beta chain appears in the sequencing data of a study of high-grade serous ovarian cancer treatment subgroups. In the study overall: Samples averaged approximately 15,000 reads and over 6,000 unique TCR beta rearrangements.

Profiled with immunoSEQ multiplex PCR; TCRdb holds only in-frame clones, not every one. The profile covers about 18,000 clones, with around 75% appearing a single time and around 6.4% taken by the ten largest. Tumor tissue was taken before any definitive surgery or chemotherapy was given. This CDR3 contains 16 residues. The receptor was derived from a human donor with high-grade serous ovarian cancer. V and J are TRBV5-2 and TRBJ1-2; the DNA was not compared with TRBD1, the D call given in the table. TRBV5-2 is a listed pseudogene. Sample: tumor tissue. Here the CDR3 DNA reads TGTGCCAGCAGCCAAGAGCCTGGGACAGGGGCCAGTGGCTACACCTTC. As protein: CASSQEPGTGASGYTF.